Listed below are T cell receptor beta chains from one sample, sequenced in a study of read filtering for tumor transcriptome and immune sequencing. Via MiXCR, TCRdb re-called the reads, giving one row per CDR3 protein. The sample contains fewer than 150,000 distinct CDR3 sequences, 10% to 15% of which appear only once. Input material: a population of CD138-negative cells sorted from bone marrow. The source of these receptors is a donor at least 40 years old with multiple myeloma. Each CDR3 is given with its conserved first and last residue. The order of the fields is V gene, J gene, D gene, clone size, CDR3 protein, CDR3 DNA. D genes are given only for firm matches. Clone size is given for some rows only: seen once, a few or many times, or a class if the clone is expanded.

v_call: TRBV7-2
j_call: TRBJ1-5
d_call: .
clone_size: few
cdr3_aa: CASTLGRVGQPQHF
cdr3_nt: TGTGCCAGCACTCTCGGCAGGGTTGGGCAGCCCCAGCATTTT

v_call: TRBV3-1
j_call: TRBJ2-5
d_call: TRBD2
clone_size: many
cdr3_aa: CASSLRTSAQETQYF
cdr3_nt: TGTGCCAGCAGCTTGAGGACTAGCGCCCAAGAGACCCAGTACTTC

v_call: TRBV19
j_call: TRBJ1-5
d_call: .
clone_size: .
cdr3_aa: CASSIRRVAGNQPQHF
cdr3_nt: TGTGCCAGTAGTATACGACGGGTCGCGGGCAATCAGCCCCAGCATTTT

v_call: TRBV5-1
j_call: TRBJ2-1
d_call: TRBD2
clone_size: many
cdr3_aa: CASSFPRGNEQFF
cdr3_nt: TGCGCCAGCAGCTTTCCGCGGGGGAATGAGCAGTTCTTC

v_call: TRBV29-1
j_call: TRBJ1-1
d_call: TRBD1
clone_size: many
cdr3_aa: CSARGQGQNTEAFF
cdr3_nt: TGCAGCGCCAGAGGACAGGGCCAGAACACTGAAGCTTTCTTT

v_call: TRBV20-1
j_call: TRBJ2-1
d_call: .
clone_size: many
cdr3_aa: CSAPAGTSYEFF
cdr3_nt: TGCAGTGCCCCGGCAGGGACCTCCTACGAGTTCTTC

v_call: TRBV6-1
j_call: TRBJ2-1
d_call: TRBD2
clone_size: many
cdr3_aa: CASSKSSGIINEQFF
cdr3_nt: TGTGCCAGCAGTAAATCTAGCGGGATAATCAATGAGCAGTTCTTC

v_call: TRBV5-4
j_call: TRBJ2-1
d_call: TRBD2
clone_size: many
cdr3_aa: CASSLQLAAYNEQFF
cdr3_nt: TGTGCCAGCAGCTTGCAACTAGCGGCCTACAATGAGCAGTTCTTC

v_call: TRBV5-1
j_call: TRBJ2-1
d_call: .
clone_size: many
cdr3_aa: CASSLLRGSSYNEQFF
cdr3_nt: TGCGCCAGCAGCTTGTTGCGGGGCAGCTCCTACAATGAGCAGTTCTTC

v_call: TRBV30
j_call: TRBJ2-1
d_call: TRBD2
clone_size: many
cdr3_aa: CAWRIERDYNEQFF
cdr3_nt: TGTGCCTGGAGGATCGAGCGGGACTACAATGAGCAGTTCTTC

v_call: TRBV30
j_call: TRBJ2-3
d_call: TRBD2
clone_size: many
cdr3_aa: CAWSSGSSDTQYF
cdr3_nt: TGTGCCTGGTCTAGCGGGAGTTCTGATACGCAGTATTTT

v_call: TRBV12-3/TRBV12-4
j_call: TRBJ1-3
d_call: .
clone_size: .
cdr3_aa: CVSSLGSSGNTIYF
cdr3_nt: TGTGTCAGCAGTTTGGGGTCCTCTGGAAACACCATATATTTT

v_call: TRBV29-1
j_call: TRBJ2-3
d_call: TRBD1
clone_size: many
cdr3_aa: CSVTAGGSTTDTQYF
cdr3_nt: TGCAGCGTTACTGCAGGGGGTTCCACCACAGATACGCAGTATTTT

v_call: TRBV5-5
j_call: TRBJ1-1
d_call: .
clone_size: many
cdr3_aa: CASSLSWGAGTEAFF
cdr3_nt: TGTGCCAGCAGCTTGTCGTGGGGGGCCGGGACTGAAGCTTTCTTT

v_call: TRBV29-1
j_call: TRBJ2-3
d_call: TRBD1
clone_size: .
cdr3_aa: CSVEAGGDSTDTQYF
cdr3_nt: TGCAGCGTTGAGGCAGGGGGCGACTCTACAGATACGCAGTATTTT

v_call: TRBV6-5
j_call: TRBJ1-1
d_call: TRBD1
clone_size: many
cdr3_aa: CASSYSTGYEAFF
cdr3_nt: TGTGCCAGCAGTTACTCGACAGGGTATGAAGCTTTCTTT

v_call: TRBV28
j_call: TRBJ2-5
d_call: .
clone_size: .
cdr3_aa: CDSSLMGAQETQYF
cdr3_nt: TGTGACAGCAGTTTAATGGGGGCACAAGAGACCCAGTACTTC

v_call: TRBV20-1
j_call: TRBJ2-1
d_call: .
clone_size: many
cdr3_aa: CSASSHSYNEQFF
cdr3_nt: TGCAGTGCTAGTTCCCACTCCTACAATGAGCAGTTCTTC

v_call: TRBV10-3
j_call: TRBJ2-5
d_call: TRBD2
clone_size: few
cdr3_aa: CAIRDGTSGKQETQYF
cdr3_nt: TGTGCCATCAGAGACGGGACTAGCGGAAAACAAGAGACCCAGTACTTC

v_call: TRBV7-9
j_call: TRBJ2-3
d_call: .
clone_size: many
cdr3_aa: CASTGRLTDTQYF
cdr3_nt: TGTGCCAGCACAGGGAGGCTAACAGATACGCAGTATTTT

v_call: TRBV29-1
j_call: TRBJ2-1
d_call: .
clone_size: many
cdr3_aa: CSVETSSYNEQFF
cdr3_nt: TGCAGCGTTGAAACGAGCTCCTACAATGAGCAGTTCTTC

v_call: TRBV20-1
j_call: TRBJ2-3
d_call: TRBD2
clone_size: many
cdr3_aa: CSARAASGSAPGLRPSTDTQYF
cdr3_nt: TGCAGTGCTAGAGCGGCTAGCGGGAGTGCCCCTGGCTTGAGACCTAGCACAGATACGCAGTATTTT

v_call: TRBV6-2/TRBV6-3
j_call: TRBJ2-1
d_call: TRBD2
clone_size: many
cdr3_aa: CASSYPRTSPRLYNEQFF
cdr3_nt: TGTGCCAGCAGTTACCCCCGGACTAGCCCGAGACTTTACAATGAGCAGTTCTTC

v_call: TRBV7-9
j_call: TRBJ2-1
d_call: .
clone_size: many
cdr3_aa: CVSSFSQGRDNEQFF
cdr3_nt: TGTGTCAGCAGCTTTTCACAGGGAAGGGACAATGAGCAGTTCTTC

v_call: TRBV20-1
j_call: TRBJ2-2
d_call: TRBD2
clone_size: many
cdr3_aa: CSAPLAGDTGELFF
cdr3_nt: TGCAGTGCTCCCCTAGCGGGGGACACCGGGGAGCTGTTTTTT

v_call: TRBV4-1
j_call: TRBJ1-5
d_call: .
clone_size: many
cdr3_aa: CASSQDVSVNQPQHF
cdr3_nt: TGCGCCAGCAGCCAAGATGTGTCGGTCAATCAGCCCCAGCATTTT

v_call: TRBV12-3/TRBV12-4
j_call: TRBJ1-1
d_call: .
clone_size: many
cdr3_aa: CASRPIQGSTEAFF
cdr3_nt: TGTGCCAGCAGACCGATACAGGGTAGCACTGAAGCTTTCTTT

v_call: TRBV4-2
j_call: TRBJ2-1
d_call: .
clone_size: few
cdr3_aa: CASRDTHDEQLF
cdr3_nt: TGTGCCAGCAGGGACACCCACGATGAGCAGCTCTTC

v_call: TRBV5-1
j_call: TRBJ2-7
d_call: TRBD1
clone_size: .
cdr3_aa: CASSPGQGNYEQYF
cdr3_nt: TGCGCCAGCAGCCCGGGACAGGGAAACTACGAGCAGTACTTC

v_call: TRBV18
j_call: TRBJ2-7
d_call: .
clone_size: few
cdr3_aa: CASSPTSSYVQYF
cdr3_nt: TGTGCCAGCTCACCAACTTCCTCCTACGTGCAGTACTTC

v_call: TRBV28
j_call: TRBJ1-1
d_call: .
clone_size: many
cdr3_aa: CASSFGGTWMNTEAFF
cdr3_nt: TGTGCCAGCAGTTTCGGGGGAACGTGGATGAACACTGAAGCTTTCTTT

v_call: TRBV6-1
j_call: TRBJ2-1
d_call: TRBD1
clone_size: many
cdr3_aa: CASSFPGTGSYNEQFF
cdr3_nt: TGTGCCAGCAGTTTCCCTGGGACAGGCTCCTACAATGAGCAGTTCTTC